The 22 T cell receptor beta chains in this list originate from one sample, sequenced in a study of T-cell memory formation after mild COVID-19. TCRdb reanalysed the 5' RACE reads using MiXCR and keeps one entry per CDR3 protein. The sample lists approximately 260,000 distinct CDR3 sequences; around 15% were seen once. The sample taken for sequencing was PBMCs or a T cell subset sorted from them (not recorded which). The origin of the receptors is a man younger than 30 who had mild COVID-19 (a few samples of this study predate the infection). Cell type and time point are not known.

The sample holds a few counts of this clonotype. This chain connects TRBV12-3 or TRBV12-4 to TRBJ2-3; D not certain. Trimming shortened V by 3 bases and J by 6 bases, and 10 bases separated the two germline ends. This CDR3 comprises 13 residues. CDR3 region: CASSFLRTDTQYF. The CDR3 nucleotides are TGTGCCAGCAGTTTCCTCCGGACCGATACGCAGTATTTT.

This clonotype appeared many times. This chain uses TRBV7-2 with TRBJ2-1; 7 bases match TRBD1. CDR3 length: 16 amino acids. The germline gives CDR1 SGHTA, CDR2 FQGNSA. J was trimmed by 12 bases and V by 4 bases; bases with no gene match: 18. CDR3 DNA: TGTGCCAGCAGCTCCCTAGGGACAGCCGGGTCAAGGGGGCAGTTCTTC. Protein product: CASSSLGTAGSRGQFF.

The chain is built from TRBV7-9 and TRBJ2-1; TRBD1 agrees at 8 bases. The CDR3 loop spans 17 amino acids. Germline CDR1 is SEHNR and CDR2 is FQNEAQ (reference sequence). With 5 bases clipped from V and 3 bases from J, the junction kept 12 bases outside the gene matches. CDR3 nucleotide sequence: TGTGCCAGCAGCACAACTAAGACAGGGGATCTCTACAATGAGCAGTTCTTC. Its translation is CASSTTKTGDLYNEQFF.

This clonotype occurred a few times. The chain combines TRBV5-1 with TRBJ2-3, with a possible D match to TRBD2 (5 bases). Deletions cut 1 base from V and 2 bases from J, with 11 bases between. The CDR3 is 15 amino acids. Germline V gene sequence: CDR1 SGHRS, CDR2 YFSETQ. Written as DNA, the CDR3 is TGCGCCAGCAGCTTGTCGGTAGCGTACACAGATACGCAGTATTTT. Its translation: CASSLSVAYTDTQYF.

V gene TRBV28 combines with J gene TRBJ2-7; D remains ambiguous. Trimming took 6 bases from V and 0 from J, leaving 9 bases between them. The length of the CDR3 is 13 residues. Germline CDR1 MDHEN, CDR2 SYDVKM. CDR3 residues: CASSYPSSYEQYV. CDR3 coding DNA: TGTGCCAGCAGCTACCCGAGCTCCTACGAGCAGTACGTC.

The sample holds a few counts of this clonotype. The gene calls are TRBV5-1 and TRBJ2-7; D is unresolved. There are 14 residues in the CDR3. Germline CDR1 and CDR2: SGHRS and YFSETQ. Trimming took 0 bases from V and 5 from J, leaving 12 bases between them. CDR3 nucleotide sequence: TGCGCCAGCAGCTTGGAACTCGTACTCCACGAGCAGTACTTC. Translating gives CASSLELVLHEQYF. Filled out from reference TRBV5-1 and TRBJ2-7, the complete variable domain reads KAGVTQTPRYLIKTRGQQVTLSCSPISGHRSVSWYQQTPGQGLQFLFEYFSETQRNKGNFPGRFSGRQFSNSRSEMNVSTLELGDSALYLCASSLELVLHEQYFGPGTRLTVT.

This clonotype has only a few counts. For the CDR3, the DNA is TGTGCCAGCAGCCAAGAATGGAGCGGGACAGATACGCAGTATTTT. Amino acids: CASSQEWSGTDTQYF. The chain links TRBV4-2 to TRBJ2-3; D perhaps matches TRBD2 (6 bases). CDR3 size: 15 residues. The germline V and J ends were trimmed by 0 bases and 3 bases, with 10 bases remaining between them. Germline CDR1 reads LGHNA; CDR2 reads YNFKEQ.

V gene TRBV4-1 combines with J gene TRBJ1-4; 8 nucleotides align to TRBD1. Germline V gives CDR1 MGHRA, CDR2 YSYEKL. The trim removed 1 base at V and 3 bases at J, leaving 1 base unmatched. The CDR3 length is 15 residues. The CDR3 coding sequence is TGCGCCAGCAGCCAAGCGACAGGGGCTAATGAAAAACTGTTTTTT. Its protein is CASSQATGANEKLFF.

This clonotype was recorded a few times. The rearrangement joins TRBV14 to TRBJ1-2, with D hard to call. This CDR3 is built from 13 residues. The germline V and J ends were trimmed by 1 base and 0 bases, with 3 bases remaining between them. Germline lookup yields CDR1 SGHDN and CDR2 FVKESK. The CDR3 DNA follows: TGTGCCAGCAGCCAAGTAGCTAACTATGGCTACACCTTC. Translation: CASSQVANYGYTF.

CDR3 sequence (DNA): TGTGCCAGCAGCTTACAGGCCAGCCTGAACACTGAAGCTTTCTTT. This gives the protein CASSLQASLNTEAFF. The chain couples TRBV7-9 to TRBJ1-1; D gene unclear. V lost 2 bases, J lost 0 bases, and 10 bases lay in between. The germline gives CDR1 SEHNR, CDR2 FQNEAQ (reference sequence). The CDR3 covers 15 residues.

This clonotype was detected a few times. The CDR3 nucleotides are TGCAGTGCCAGCGTCTCCTACAATGAGCAGTTCTTC. Amino acids: CSASVSYNEQFF. This chain links TRBV20-1 with TRBJ2-1; D is undetermined. CDR1 and CDR2 (germline): DFQATT, SNEGSKA (reference sequence). The V and J ends lost 6 bases and 0 bases respectively, with 6 bases between them. This CDR3 comprises 12 residues.

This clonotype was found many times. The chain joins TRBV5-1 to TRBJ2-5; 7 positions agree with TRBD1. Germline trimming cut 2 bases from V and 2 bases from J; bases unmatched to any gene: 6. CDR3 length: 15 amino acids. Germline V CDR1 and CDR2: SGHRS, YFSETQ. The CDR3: CASSFRTGDQETQYF. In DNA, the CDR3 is TGCGCCAGCAGCTTCAGGACAGGAGATCAAGAGACCCAGTACTTC.

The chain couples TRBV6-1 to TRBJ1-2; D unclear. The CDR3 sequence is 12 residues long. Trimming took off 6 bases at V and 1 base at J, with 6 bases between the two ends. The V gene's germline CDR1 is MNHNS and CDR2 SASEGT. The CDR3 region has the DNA TGTGCCAGCAGGAGGATTAACTATGGCTACACCTTC. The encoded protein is CASRRINYGYTF.

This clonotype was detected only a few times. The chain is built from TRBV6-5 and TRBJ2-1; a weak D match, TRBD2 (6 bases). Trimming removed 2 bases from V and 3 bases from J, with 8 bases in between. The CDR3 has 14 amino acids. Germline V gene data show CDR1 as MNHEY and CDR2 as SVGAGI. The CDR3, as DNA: TGTGCCAGCAGTTACGGTAGCGGCTACAATGAGCAGTTCTTC. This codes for CASSYGSGYNEQFF.

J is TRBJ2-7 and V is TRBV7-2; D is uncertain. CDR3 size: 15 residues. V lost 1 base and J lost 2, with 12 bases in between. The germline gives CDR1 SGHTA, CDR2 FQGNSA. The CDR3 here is CASSLVGPGAYEQYF. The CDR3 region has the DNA TGTGCCAGCAGCTTAGTTGGTCCCGGAGCCTACGAGCAGTACTTC.

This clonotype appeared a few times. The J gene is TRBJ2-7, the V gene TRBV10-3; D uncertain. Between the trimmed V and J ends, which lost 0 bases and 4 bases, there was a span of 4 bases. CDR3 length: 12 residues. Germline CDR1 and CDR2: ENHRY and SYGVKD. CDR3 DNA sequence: TGTGCCATCAGTGAGTCGGAGTACGAGCAGTACTTC. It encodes CAISESEYEQYF.

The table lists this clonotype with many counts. The DNA for the CDR3 is TGCGCCAGCAGCGAACCGACCGGGTCGGAGACCCAGTACTTC. Its translation: CASSEPTGSETQYF. The chain is built from TRBV5-1 and TRBJ2-5; D not resolved. The CDR3 extends over 14 amino acids. Trimming left V 4 bases short and J 5 bases short, with 15 bases between. Looked up from germline, CDR1 is SGHRS and CDR2 is YFSETQ.

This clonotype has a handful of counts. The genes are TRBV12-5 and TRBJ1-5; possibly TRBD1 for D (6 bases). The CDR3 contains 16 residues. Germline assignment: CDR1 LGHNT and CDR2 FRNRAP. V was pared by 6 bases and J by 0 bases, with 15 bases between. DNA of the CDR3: TGTGCTAGTGGCCCTAACAGGGAACTTAGCAATCAGCCCCAGCATTTT. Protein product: CASGPNRELSNQPQHF.

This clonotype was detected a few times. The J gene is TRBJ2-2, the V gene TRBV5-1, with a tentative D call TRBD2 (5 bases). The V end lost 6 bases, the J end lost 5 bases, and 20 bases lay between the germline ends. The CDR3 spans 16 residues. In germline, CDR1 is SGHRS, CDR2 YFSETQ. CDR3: CASKDDEGIMTGELFF. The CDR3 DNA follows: TGCGCCAGCAAGGATGACGAGGGAATAATGACCGGGGAGCTGTTTTTT.

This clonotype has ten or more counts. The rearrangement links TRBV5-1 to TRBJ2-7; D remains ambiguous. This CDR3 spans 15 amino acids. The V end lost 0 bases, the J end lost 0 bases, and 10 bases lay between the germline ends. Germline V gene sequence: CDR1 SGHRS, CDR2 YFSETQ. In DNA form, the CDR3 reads TGCGCCAGCAGCTTGGTACTGGGAAACTCCTACGAGCAGTACTTC. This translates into CASSLVLGNSYEQYF.

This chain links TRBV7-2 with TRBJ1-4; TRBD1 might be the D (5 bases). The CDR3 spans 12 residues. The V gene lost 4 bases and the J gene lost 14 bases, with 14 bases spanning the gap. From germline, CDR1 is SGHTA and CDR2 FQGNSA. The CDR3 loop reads CASSSGGTKLFF. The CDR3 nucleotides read TGTGCCAGCAGCTCGGGGGGGACGAAGCTGTTTTTT.

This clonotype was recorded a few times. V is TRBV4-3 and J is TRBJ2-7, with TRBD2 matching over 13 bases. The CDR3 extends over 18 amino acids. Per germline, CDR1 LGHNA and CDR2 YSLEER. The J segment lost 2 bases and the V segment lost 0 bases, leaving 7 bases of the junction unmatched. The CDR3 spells CASSQDWTSGGLTYEQYF. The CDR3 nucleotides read TGCGCCAGCAGCCAAGATTGGACTAGCGGGGGACTCACCTACGAGCAGTACTTC.